A selection of T cell receptor beta chains follows, all from one sample in a study of OX40 agonist ivuxolimab in advanced cancers. Libraries were prepared by immunoSEQ multiplex PCR; TCRdb keeps only in-frame clonotypes and omits some of them. The sample shows around 60,000 clones, around 90% of them seen only once. Here the sequenced sample was CD4+ or CD8+ T cells sorted from blood, taken in a trial of the OX40 agonist ivuxolimab. The receptors derive from an adult with an advanced solid tumor such as melanoma, head and neck, liver or kidney cancer. Both conserved end residues are part of each CDR3. Each record gives: D gene, V gene, clone size, J gene, CDR3 protein, CDR3 DNA. The D gene is left open where the match is weak. The size of a clone is reported for some rows only, either as once, few or many, or as a class for expanded clones.

TRBD1	TRBV19	NA	TRBJ1-3	CASSQETGAGNTIYF	TGTGCCAGTAGTCAAGAGACAGGGGCTGGAAACACCATATATTTT
TRBD1	TRBV19	NA	TRBJ2-5	CASSTPGQQETQYF	TGTGCCAGTAGTACTCCGGGACAGCAAGAGACCCAGTACTTC
NA	TRBV19	NA	TRBJ2-3	CASSDSGPLGDTQYF	TGTGCCAGTAGTGACAGCGGACCCTTGGGAGATACGCAGTATTTT
TRBD1	TRBV29-1	NA	TRBJ1-3	CSVRTGGGGNTIYF	TGCAGCGTTAGGACAGGGGGCGGTGGAAACACCATATATTTT
NA	TRBV5-1	NA	TRBJ2-5	CASSQSQETQYF	TGCGCCAGCAGCCAGTCACAAGAGACCCAGTACTTC
NA	TRBV19	NA	TRBJ2-5	CASSRRGQETQYF	TGTGCCAGTAGTAGACGGGGCCAAGAGACCCAGTACTTC
NA	TRBV28	NA	TRBJ1-5	CASSRTDYSNQPQHF	TGTGCCAGCAGCAGGACAGATTATAGCAATCAGCCCCAGCATTTT
NA	TRBV7-8	NA	TRBJ1-2	CASSLGSRANYGYTF	TGTGCCAGCAGCTTAGGCAGCAGGGCTAACTATGGCTACACCTTC
NA	TRBV27	NA	TRBJ2-5	CASSLTRGGQETQYF	TGTGCCAGCAGTTTGACAAGGGGAGGACAAGAGACCCAGTACTTC
NA	TRBV6-6	NA	TRBJ1-1	CASTSGGQFEAFF	TGTGCCAGCACCTCGGGTGGACAGTTTGAAGCTTTCTTT
TRBD1	TRBV28	NA	TRBJ1-2	CASSGTGLVGYTF	TGTGCCAGCAGTGGGACAGGGCTGGTGGGCTACACCTTC
TRBD1	TRBV14	NA	TRBJ2-5	CASSEWTGGIETQYF	TGTGCCAGCAGCGAATGGACAGGGGGGATTGAGACCCAGTACTTC
NA	TRBV28	few	TRBJ2-7	CASSSFGSGTRREQYF	TGTGCCAGCAGTTCGTTTGGCAGCGGGACACGCCGCGAGCAGTACTTC
TRBD1	TRBV27	NA	TRBJ2-7	CASIPDPGQGAGEQYF	TGTGCCAGCATCCCAGACCCGGGACAGGGGGCTGGTGAGCAGTACTTC
NA	TRBV27	NA	TRBJ2-5	CASRNWYQETQYF	TGTGCCAGCAGGAACTGGTACCAAGAGACCCAGTACTTC
NA	TRBV7-9	once	TRBJ2-1	CASSTGTLVGESSYNEQFF	TGTGCCAGCAGCACCGGGACCCTAGTTGGGGAGAGCTCCTACAATGAGCAGTTCTTC
NA	TRBV5-1	NA	TRBJ2-7	CASSLQGGSYEQYF	TGCGCCAGCAGCTTGCAGGGGGGATCCTACGAGCAGTACTTC
TRBD2	TRBV5-1	NA	TRBJ2-1	CASSSLAGVHNGQFF	TGCGCCAGCAGCTCACTAGCGGGAGTTCACAATGGGCAGTTCTTC
NA	TRBV19	once	TRBJ1-1	CASSFTGYEAFF	TGTGCCAGTAGTTTCACAGGGTATGAAGCTTTCTTT
NA	TRBV7-6	few	TRBJ1-5	CASSLGGGFGQPQHF	TGTGCCAGCAGCCTTGGTGGAGGATTTGGTCAGCCCCAGCATTTT
NA	TRBV18	NA	TRBJ2-7	CASSPTPGRSAYEQYF	TGTGCCAGCTCACCTACTCCCGGACGTTCTGCATACGAGCAGTACTTC
TRBD1	TRBV2	NA	TRBJ1-2	CASRRTGGPLGGYTF	TGTGCCAGCAGGCGGACAGGGGGCCCCCTCGGTGGCTACACCTTC
NA	TRBV5-4	NA	TRBJ2-5	CASSLRGYQETQYF	TGTGCCAGCAGCTTGCGAGGGTACCAGGAGACCCAGTACTTC
NA	TRBV19	NA	TRBJ2-1	CASSFHRAAEQFF	TGTGCCAGTAGTTTTCACAGGGCAGCTGAGCAGTTCTTC
TRBD1	TRBV28	NA	TRBJ1-5	CASSNPHLQGGGNQPQHF	TGTGCCAGCAGTAACCCGCATCTCCAGGGGGGCGGCAATCAGCCCCAGCATTTT
NA	TRBV7-3	NA	TRBJ1-2	CASSLTVGSGYTF	TGTGCCAGCAGCTTGACAGTAGGGTCTGGCTACACCTTC
NA	TRBV30	NA	TRBJ2-4	CAWSAFTKNIQYF	TGTGCCTGGAGTGCGTTCACCAAAAACATTCAGTACTTC
NA	TRBV4-1	once	TRBJ2-1	CASSQTTRDNNEQFF	TGCGCCAGCAGCCAAACCACCCGGGATAACAATGAGCAGTTCTTC
TRBD1	TRBV4-1	NA	TRBJ2-2	CASSQGRAGGAFGELFF	TGCGCCAGCAGCCAAGGCCGTGCAGGGGGCGCTTTCGGGGAGCTGTTTTTT
NA	TRBV9	few	TRBJ2-7	CASSKQGGSSYEQYF	TGTGCCAGCAGCAAACAGGGTGGGAGCTCCTACGAGCAGTACTTC
TRBD1	TRBV27	NA	TRBJ1-2	CASALQGAQYGYTF	TGTGCCAGCGCATTACAGGGGGCTCAATATGGCTACACCTTC
NA	TRBV7-3	few	TRBJ2-1	CASSLRLSSYNEQFF	TGTGCCAGCAGCTTAAGGCTAAGCTCCTACAATGAGCAGTTCTTC
NA	TRBV28	NA	TRBJ2-3	CASSLSTRTDTQYF	TGTGCCAGCAGTTTATCTACTAGGACAGATACGCAGTATTTT
NA	TRBV19	NA	TRBJ1-1	CASSGSGWGMNTEAFF	TGTGCCAGTAGTGGTTCAGGCTGGGGGATGAACACTGAAGCTTTCTTT
TRBD1	TRBV5-1	few	TRBJ1-2	CASSTGQGSYGYTF	TGCGCCAGCAGCACCGGACAGGGGAGCTATGGCTACACCTTC
NA	TRBV30	NA	TRBJ1-2	CAWRWVGGDGYTF	TGTGCCTGGAGGTGGGTCGGGGGGGACGGCTACACCTTC
TRBD1	TRBV5-8	NA	TRBJ1-4	CASSSGRTGVIEKLFF	TGTGCCAGCAGCTCGGGCAGGACAGGGGTAATTGAAAAACTGTTTTTT
NA	TRBV5-1	few	TRBJ2-2	CASSLGALNTGELFF	TGCGCCAGCAGCTTAGGAGCGCTGAACACCGGGGAGCTGTTTTTT
NA	TRBV28	NA	TRBJ2-1	CASSSRRLVNEQFF	TGTGCCAGCAGTTCCCGTAGACTAGTCAATGAGCAGTTCTTC
TRBD2	TRBV6-1	NA	TRBJ2-1	CASSSGLAGGNEQFF	TGTGCCAGCAGTTCGGGACTAGCGGGAGGTAATGAGCAGTTCTTC
NA	TRBV4-2	NA	TRBJ2-5	CASSQDFQRKYQETQYF	TGTGCCAGCAGCCAAGATTTCCAGCGCAAGTACCAAGAGACCCAGTACTTC
NA	TRBV28	NA	TRBJ1-2	CASSLDGNYGYTF	TGTGCCAGCAGTTTAGACGGGAACTATGGCTACACCTTC
NA	TRBV7-8	NA	TRBJ1-1	CASSLGSAKDTEAFF	TGTGCCAGCAGCTTAGGGAGTGCTAAGGACACTGAAGCTTTCTTT
NA	TRBV28	NA	TRBJ2-1	CASSGPEQGEQFF	TGTGCCAGCAGCGGTCCGGAACAGGGTGAGCAGTTCTTC
TRBD2	TRBV5-1	NA	TRBJ2-5	CASSAGTSGTLTQYF	TGCGCCAGCAGCGCCGGGACTAGCGGGACTTTGACCCAGTACTTC
NA	TRBV5-1	NA	TRBJ1-4	CASRQSTNEKLFF	TGCGCCAGTCGACAGTCAACTAATGAAAAACTGTTTTTT
TRBD1	TRBV29-1	once	TRBJ1-2	CSALGMGQGNGYTF	TGCAGCGCCCTGGGAATGGGACAGGGGAATGGCTACACCTTC
TRBD2	TRBV7-9	NA	TRBJ2-5	CASSPGTSGSQTQYF	TGTGCCAGCAGCCCAGGGACTAGCGGGAGCCAGACCCAGTACTTC